This entry lists 24 T cell receptor beta chains sequenced from one sample in a study of beta chain features in type 1 diabetes. Regarding the study as a whole: Shortening that was moderate but significant affected the TCRB CDR3s of Type 1 diabetes patients in all four CD4+ subsets.

Expressed TCRB transcripts were sequenced because the isolated RNA had all been reverse transcribed beforehand. Assay used: immunoSEQ multiplex PCR; TCRdb lists only in-frame clones, some missing. The data show roughly 180,000 clones, over 6% seen once. The antigens of these receptors remain unknown. The sequencing sample was made of central memory CD4+ T cells from blood. Receptors originate from a man aged 18 to 29 with type 1 diabetes.

The chain recombines TRBV6-5 with TRBJ2-6, with no clear D. Trimming removed 2 bases from V and 2 bases from J, with 10 bases in between. Germline lookup yields CDR1 MNHEY and CDR2 SVGAGI. This CDR3 has 16 amino acids. The CDR3 coding sequence is TGTGCCAGCAGTTACGGGTCCGAGGCTGGGGCCAACGTCCTGACTTTC. Translated: CASSYGSEAGANVLTF.

V gene TRBV28 combines with J gene TRBJ2-5; the match to TRBD2 covers 7 bases. The CDR3 has 15 residues. V shed 3 bases, J shed 2 bases, and the junction held 6 bases outside the gene matches. The germline V gene encodes CDR1 MDHEN and CDR2 SYDVKM. CDR3 DNA sequence: TGTGCCAGCAGTTTTGGTTCTAGCGGACAAGAGACCCAGTACTTC. Translation: CASSFGSSGQETQYF.

A few counts support this clone. This sequence joins TRBV5-1 and TRBJ2-7; TRBD1 matches 7 bases. Germline trimming cut 6 bases from V and 2 bases from J; bases unmatched to any gene: 8. CDR3 length equals 14 residues. Looked up from germline, CDR1 is SGHRS and CDR2 is YFSETQ. The CDR3 region is CASKGGTATYEQYF. In nucleotides, the CDR3 is TGCGCCAGCAAAGGTGGGACAGCGACCTACGAGCAGTACTTC.

The J gene is TRBJ2-5, the V gene TRBV9; D gene ambiguous. CDR1 is SGDLS, CDR2 YYNGEE, per germline. Trimming removed 3 bases at V and 1 base at J, with 16 bases between. The CDR3 is 16 amino acids. The CDR3 DNA is TGTGCCAGCAGCGCATCACAAACCCTTCTCCAAGAGACCCAGTACTTC. Its protein is CASSASQTLLQETQYF.

Notes on this clone: Germline and junction disagree at one end, which may indicate a read error. The chain has TRBV5-1 and TRBJ2-7; D gene ambiguous. Germline CDR1 reads SGHRS; CDR2 reads YFSETQ. This CDR3 region has 14 residues. The DNA for the CDR3 is TGCGCCAGCAGCTTGAATTTTCTTTCCTCCGAGCAGTACTTC. Protein product: CASSLNFLSSEQYF.

The rearrangement links TRBV5-1 to TRBJ1-1; D is undetermined. CDR1 is SGHRS and CDR2 is YFSETQ in the germline V gene. This CDR3 is built from 14 residues. Deletions cut 0 bases from V and 4 bases from J, with 10 bases between. In DNA, the CDR3 is TGCGCCAGCAGCTTGGTAGCCCATCCCACTGAAGCTTTCTTT. Protein sequence: CASSLVAHPTEAFF.

The CDR3 DNA reads TGTGCCAGCAGCCAAGGCGGGGGAGTTGAGCAGTTCTTC. Encoded protein: CASSQGGGVEQFF. V and J are TRBV14 and TRBJ2-1; 7 positions match TRBD2. The CDR3 is 13 residues long. The germline CDR1 and CDR2 sequences are SGHDN and FVKESK. J lost 9 bases, V lost 1 base, and 3 bases had no gene match.

This clone has just a few counts. J is TRBJ2-3 and V is TRBV6-5; the D is unclear. The V gene lost 6 bases and the J gene lost 0 bases, with 10 bases spanning the gap. There are 14 residues in the CDR3. Germline CDR1 MNHEY, CDR2 SVGAGI. CDR3 in DNA: TGTGCCAGCAGGGCAATCCCTAGCACAGATACGCAGTATTTT. It codes for CASRAIPSTDTQYF.

J is TRBJ1-1 and V is TRBV27, with 7 bases identical to TRBD1. CDR3 length equals 11 residues. Germline CDR1 reads MNHEY; CDR2 reads SMNVEV (reference sequence). Unmatched junction bases numbered 3, after V lost 6 bases and J lost 8 bases. CDR3 sequence: CASSYRGEAFF. The CDR3 region has the DNA TGTGCCAGCAGCTACAGGGGAGAAGCTTTCTTT.

This clone has only a few counts. V is TRBV6-5 and J is TRBJ2-4, with TRBD1 identical over 8 bases. Germline-derived CDR1 and CDR2 are MNHEY and SVGAGI. J was trimmed by 7 bases and V by 0 bases; bases with no gene match: 5. This CDR3 contains 15 residues. The CDR3 bases are TGTGCCAGCAGTTACTCGAGGAGGACAGGGAACATTCAGTACTTC. Translating gives CASSYSRRTGNIQYF.

The chain joins TRBV7-8 to TRBJ1-3; TRBD1 might be the D (5 bases). V was shortened by 5 bases and J by 0 bases, with 14 bases between the two germline ends. The germline CDR1 and CDR2 sequences are SGHVS and FQNEAQ. This CDR3 region has 16 residues. CDR3 nucleotide sequence: TGTGCCAGCAGCCCGAACCAGGGAGGCTCTGGAAACACCATATATTTT. This gives the protein CASSPNQGGSGNTIYF.

This chain connects TRBV5-1 to TRBJ2-3, with 9 bases aligning to TRBD2. This CDR3 is built from 16 residues. V shed 0 bases and J 2 bases; nucleotides not matched to a gene: 4. Germline CDR1 and CDR2: SGHRS and YFSETQ. CDR3 bases: TGCGCCAGCAGCTTGGGACTAGCGGAGTCCACAGATACGCAGTATTTT. This sequence encodes CASSLGLAESTDTQYF.

The chain has TRBV11-2 and TRBJ2-5, with D possibly TRBD1 on 5 matching bases. The CDR3 runs 14 residues. In germline, CDR1 is SGHAT, CDR2 FQNNGV. V was pared by 0 bases and J by 5 bases, with 10 bases between. CDR3 residues: CASSLEPKGETQYF. The CDR3 region has the DNA TGTGCCAGCAGCTTAGAGCCCAAGGGGGAGACCCAGTACTTC.

This clone was picked up a small number of times. The V call is TRBV7-9, the J call TRBJ2-5, with a weak D call TRBD2 (5 bases). The CDR3 consists of 13 residues. Germline lookup yields CDR1 SEHNR and CDR2 FQNEAQ (reference sequence). Trimming shortened V by 5 bases and J by 1 base, and 8 bases separated the two germline ends. DNA for the CDR3: TGTGCCAGCAGCGTTAGCGTCCAAGAGACCCAGTACTTC. It codes for CASSVSVQETQYF.

The rearrangement links TRBV29-1 to TRBJ2-6, with 12 positions matching TRBD1. After removal of 7 bases from V and 4 bases from J, the junction contained 20 bases not matched to a gene. This CDR3 is 20 amino acids long. CDR1 is SQVTM, CDR2 ANQGSEA, per germline. The CDR3 DNA sequence: TGCAGCGCAACCGGGACAGGGGGCCGGTCGACGCGGCGGGGGGCCAACGTCCTGACTTTC. It yields the protein CSATGTGGRSTRRGANVLTF.

The chain carries TRBV9 and TRBJ2-5, with 10 bases that match TRBD2. CDR3 length: 14 amino acids. Germline V gene sequence: CDR1 SGDLS, CDR2 YYNGEE. Germline trimming cut 3 bases from V and 7 bases from J; bases unmatched to any gene: 6. The CDR3: CASSATSGAATQYF. The CDR3 DNA reads as TGTGCCAGCAGCGCCACTAGCGGGGCCGCGACCCAGTACTTC.

This clone turned up a few times. The chain couples TRBV6-4 to TRBJ2-1, with 7 bases lining up with TRBD2. J was trimmed by 2 bases and V by 2 bases; bases with no gene match: 6. The germline CDR1 and CDR2 sequences are MRHNA and SNTAGT. This CDR3 region has 16 residues. CDR3 sequence (DNA): TGTGCCAGCAGTGACCGCGGGAGATTCCCCTACAATGAGCAGTTCTTC. Its protein is CASSDRGRFPYNEQFF.

The chain joins TRBV5-6 to TRBJ2-2; TRBD2 matches at 9 bases. Germline V lookup: CDR1 SGHDT, CDR2 YYEEEE. Unmatched junction bases numbered 13, after V lost 4 bases and J lost 3 bases. This CDR3 is built from 18 residues. CDR3 region: CASSPSGTSIYYTGELFF. The CDR3 bases are TGTGCCAGCAGCCCCTCCGGGACTAGCATTTACTACACCGGGGAGCTGTTTTTT.

The chain couples TRBV30 to TRBJ2-1; D possibly corresponds to TRBD1 (6 bases). The V and J ends lost 8 bases and 4 bases respectively, with 12 bases between them. The CDR3 has 12 residues. Germline loops: CDR1 GTSNPN, CDR2 SVGIG (reference sequence). The CDR3 sequence: CAEDSNYNEQFF. CDR3 coding DNA: TGTGCCGAGGACAGCAATTACAATGAGCAGTTCTTC.

In its sample, this clone was seen a few times. The chain combines TRBV2 with TRBJ2-3; D unresolved. Germline V gene lookup returns CDR1 SNHLY and CDR2 FYNNEI. The CDR3 is 13 amino acids. The ends were cut back, 6 bases at V and 7 bases at J, with 14 bases in the middle. CDR3 loop: CASSLQPGYTQYF. The CDR3 DNA follows: TGTGCCAGCAGCCTCCAGCCCGGGTATACGCAGTATTTT.

This clone was observed a few times. The chain is built from TRBV4-3 and TRBJ2-5; TRBD2 matches 7 bases. Germline V lookup: CDR1 LGHNA, CDR2 YSLEER. The CDR3 sequence is 14 residues long. After removal of 1 base from V and 5 bases from J, the junction contained 4 bases not matched to a gene. The CDR3 spells CASSQVFGGETQYF. The CDR3 bases are TGCGCCAGCAGCCAAGTCTTCGGGGGGGAGACCCAGTACTTC.

This clone has at least ten counts. The chain couples TRBV29-1 to TRBJ2-4; tentatively, D is TRBD1 (5 bases). The germline V gene has CDR1 SQVTM and CDR2 ANQGSEA. The CDR3 runs to 14 residues. V was pared by 6 bases and J by 2 bases, with 14 bases between. CDR3 nucleotides: TGCAGCGTCGAGGACCAGGGATCCAAAAACATTCAGTACTTC. Amino acids: CSVEDQGSKNIQYF.

This chain connects TRBV4-2 to TRBJ2-1; TRBD2 matches 7 bases. Trimming took 7 bases from V and 1 from J; bases not matched to a gene: 10. This CDR3 has 16 amino acids. Germline V gives CDR1 LGHNA, CDR2 YNFKEQ. The CDR3 DNA reads TGTGCCAGCATCCATAGCGGGCGGGGGTCCTACAATGAGCAGTTCTTC. It translates to CASIHSGRGSYNEQFF.

This clone was seen only a few times. The chain employs TRBV7-2 and TRBJ2-2; 10 nucleotides match TRBD1. The trim removed 5 bases at V and 1 base at J, leaving 4 bases unmatched. Germline lookup yields CDR1 SGHTA and CDR2 FQGNSA. CDR3 length: 16 amino acids. CDR3 amino acids: CASSPRTGGNTGELFF. CDR3 bases: TGTGCCAGCAGCCCGAGGACAGGGGGGAACACCGGGGAGCTGTTTTTT.